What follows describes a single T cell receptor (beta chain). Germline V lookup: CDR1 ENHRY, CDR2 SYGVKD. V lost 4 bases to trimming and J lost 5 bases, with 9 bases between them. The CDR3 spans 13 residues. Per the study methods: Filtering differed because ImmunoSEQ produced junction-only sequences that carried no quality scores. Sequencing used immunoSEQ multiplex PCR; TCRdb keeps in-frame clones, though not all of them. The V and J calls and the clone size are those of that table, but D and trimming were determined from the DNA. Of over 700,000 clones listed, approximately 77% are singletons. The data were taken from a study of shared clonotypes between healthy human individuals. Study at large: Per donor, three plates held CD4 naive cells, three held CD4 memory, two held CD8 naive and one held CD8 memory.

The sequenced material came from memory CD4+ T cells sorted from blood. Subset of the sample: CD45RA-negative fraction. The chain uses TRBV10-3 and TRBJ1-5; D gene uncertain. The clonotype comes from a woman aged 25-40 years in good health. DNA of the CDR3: TGTGCCATCAGTGGGGTCGGATATCAGCCCCAGCATTTT. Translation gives CAISGVGYQPQHF.